The clone carrying this T cell receptor (beta chain) has only a few counts. Its antigen is still unknown. The data were obtained in a study of response to subunit inactivated influenza vaccine. V shed 3 bases and J 8 bases; nucleotides not matched to a gene: 8. There are 14 residues in the CDR3. In germline, CDR1 is SGHNT, CDR2 YYREEE (reference sequence). One entry per CDR3 protein results from TCRdb running MiXCR on the RT-PCR reads. The table shows hundreds of thousands of distinct CDR3 sequences, with 14% occurring only once. Points from the study as a whole: Few additional T cells are recruited per seasonal influenza vaccination, authors suggested.

The genes are TRBV5-4 and TRBJ2-1; TRBD1 matches at 7 bases. Specimen: PBMCs from blood, collected roughly 15 days before vaccination. The TCR originated in a man in his fifties who received an inactivated influenza vaccine. CDR3 sequence: CASSWSGGRDEQFF. DNA of the CDR3: TGTGCCAGCAGCTGGTCAGGGGGTCGCGATGAGCAGTTCTTC.